A selection of T cell receptor beta chains follows, all from one sample in a study of blood T cell repertoires in COVID-19. The table came from immunoSEQ multiplex PCR; TCRdb's copy has only in-frame clones and leaves some out. Here the sample spans some 150,000 clones, 81% being singletons. The sequencing input was peripheral blood. The receptors here all came from an older woman with active or convalescent COVID-19. The CDR3 runs from the conserved cysteine through the conserved F or W. The order of the fields is D gene, V gene, clone size, J gene, CDR3 DNA, CDR3 protein. A D gene is named only where the DNA matches it firmly. Clone size is not always given. Where it is, it says once, few, many or a class for expanded clones.

D: TRBD1
V: TRBV6-1
size: NA
J: TRBJ1-5
DNA: TGTGCCAGCAGTGGGGGCCGGGACAGGGGGCTGCAGCCCCAGCATTTT
CDR3: CASSGGRDRGLQPQHF

D: TRBD2
V: TRBV6-2/TRBV6-3
size: once
J: TRBJ2-3
DNA: TGTGCCAGCAGTTACCCCACTAGCGGACTAACTATTCGGGATACGCAGTATTTT
CDR3: CASSYPTSGLTIRDTQYF

D: NA
V: TRBV3-1/TRBV3-2
size: NA
J: TRBJ1-4
DNA: TGTGCCAGCAGCCGAAAGATGGGGGGTAATGAAAAACTGTTTTTT
CDR3: CASSRKMGGNEKLFF

D: NA
V: TRBV2
size: NA
J: TRBJ2-3
DNA: TGTGCCAGCAAGTTGGAACTTCTAGTGGATACGCAGTATTTT
CDR3: CASKLELLVDTQYF

D: TRBD2
V: TRBV7-2
size: NA
J: TRBJ2-2
DNA: TGTGCCAGCAGCTTAGCCGTGACTAGCGGGACCACCGGGGAGCTGTTTTTT
CDR3: CASSLAVTSGTTGELFF

D: NA
V: TRBV9
size: once
J: TRBJ1-1
DNA: TGTGCCAGCAGCGTAGAGGCAGAGGTGATTGCTTTCTTT
CDR3: CASSVEAEVIAFF

D: TRBD2
V: TRBV10-3
size: NA
J: TRBJ2-2
DNA: TGTGCCATAGCCGGGACTAGCGGGATCATAGGTGGGGGCACCGGGGAGCTGTTTTTT
CDR3: CAIAGTSGIIGGGTGELFF

D: NA
V: TRBV6-5
size: NA
J: TRBJ2-1
DNA: TGTGCCAGCAGTCCCCCCCTAGGGGGTAGAAATGAGCAGTTCTTC
CDR3: CASSPPLGGRNEQFF

D: NA
V: TRBV30
size: few
J: TRBJ1-3
DNA: TGTGCCTGGGACAGCTACGGAAACACCATATATTTT
CDR3: CAWDSYGNTIYF

D: TRBD1
V: TRBV11-2
size: NA
J: TRBJ2-5
DNA: TGTGCCAGCAGCTGGGCCGGGACAGGGGAAGGAGAGACCCAGTACTTC
CDR3: CASSWAGTGEGETQYF

D: NA
V: TRBV19
size: once
J: TRBJ1-5
DNA: TGTGCCAGTAGAGGACAGCATTATAGCAATCAGCCCCAGCATTTT
CDR3: CASRGQHYSNQPQHF

D: TRBD2
V: TRBV7-9
size: once
J: TRBJ2-2
DNA: TGTGCCAGCAGCTTATTAGCGGGAGACGGGTCGGTGACCGGGGAGCTGTTTTTT
CDR3: CASSLLAGDGSVTGELFF

D: TRBD2
V: TRBV14
size: NA
J: TRBJ2-2
DNA: TGTGCCAGCAGCGACCCTGGGACTAGCGCCACCGGGGAGCTGTTTTTT
CDR3: CASSDPGTSATGELFF

D: NA
V: TRBV7-2
size: NA
J: TRBJ2-1
DNA: TGTGCCAGCAGCTCGTTTCGGGGTTCCTACAATGAGCAGTTCTTC
CDR3: CASSSFRGSYNEQFF

D: TRBD1
V: TRBV5-1
size: few
J: TRBJ1-4
DNA: TGCGCCAGCAGCCCACAGGGGCTGCCTAATGAAAAACTGTTTTTT
CDR3: CASSPQGLPNEKLFF

D: NA
V: TRBV7-2
size: NA
J: TRBJ2-1
DNA: TGTGCCAGCAGCTTAGGTGGAGGGAACAATGAGCAGTTCTTC
CDR3: CASSLGGGNNEQFF

D: NA
V: TRBV24-1
size: NA
J: TRBJ2-6
DNA: TGTGCCACCGGTTACTCCGGGGCCAACGTCCTGACTTTC
CDR3: CATGYSGANVLTF

D: TRBD2
V: TRBV7-8
size: NA
J: TRBJ2-1
DNA: TGTGCCAGCAGCTATCTAGCTAGCGGGAGGGCGTATGAGCAGTTCTTC
CDR3: CASSYLASGRAYEQFF

D: NA
V: TRBV19
size: few
J: TRBJ1-1
DNA: TGTGCCAGTAGTATACTCGGGGAAAACACTGAAGCTTTCTTT
CDR3: CASSILGENTEAFF

D: TRBD2
V: TRBV3-1/TRBV3-2
size: NA
J: TRBJ2-3
DNA: TGTGCCAGCAGCCAAGTGGTACTAGCGACTAGGGGTACAGATACGCAGTATTTT
CDR3: CASSQVVLATRGTDTQYF

D: TRBD2
V: TRBV7-7
size: NA
J: TRBJ2-3
DNA: TGTGCCAGCAGCCCTTTAGCGGGGGGCCTGTTATTCAGCGATACGCAGTATTTT
CDR3: CASSPLAGGLLFSDTQYF

D: NA
V: TRBV7-6
size: NA
J: TRBJ1-1
DNA: TGTGCCAGCAGCTTGATGGGGCTCCTTAACACTGAAGCTTTCTTT
CDR3: CASSLMGLLNTEAFF

D: TRBD1
V: TRBV4-2
size: NA
J: TRBJ1-2
DNA: TGTGCCGGCAAGGGGGCGGTTGGCTACACCTTC
CDR3: CAGKGAVGYTF

D: TRBD1
V: TRBV5-4
size: once
J: TRBJ2-1
DNA: TGTGCCAGCAGCTTCCGGGACAGGGGCGGCAATGAGCAGTTCTTC
CDR3: CASSFRDRGGNEQFF

D: NA
V: TRBV28
size: NA
J: TRBJ2-2
DNA: TGTGCCAGCAGCTCAGGGGCGGAGACCGGGGAGCTGTTTTTT
CDR3: CASSSGAETGELFF

D: NA
V: TRBV3-1/TRBV3-2
size: NA
J: TRBJ1-4
DNA: TGTGCCAGCAGCCCTCTGGCGGCAACTAATGAAAAACTGTTTTTT
CDR3: CASSPLAATNEKLFF

D: NA
V: TRBV10-3
size: few
J: TRBJ2-2
DNA: TGTGCCATCAGTGATCGTGGGCCGCCTTACACCGGGGAGCTGTTTTTT
CDR3: CAISDRGPPYTGELFF

D: NA
V: TRBV15
size: NA
J: TRBJ2-7
DNA: TGTGCCACCAGCATCACCACCAGGGCCCCCTACGAGCAGTACTTC
CDR3: CATSITTRAPYEQYF

D: TRBD2
V: TRBV5-1
size: NA
J: TRBJ2-1
DNA: TGCGCCAGCAGCTTGGGACGGACTAGCGGTGACAATGAGCAGTTCTTC
CDR3: CASSLGRTSGDNEQFF

D: NA
V: TRBV11-2
size: NA
J: TRBJ2-3
DNA: TGTGCCAGCAGCCCTTTCAAAGGGGGTCTTAGCACAGATACGCAGTATTTT
CDR3: CASSPFKGGLSTDTQYF

D: TRBD2
V: TRBV7-3
size: once
J: TRBJ2-3
DNA: TGTGCCAGCAGCTTAACGGGAGGGCCAGATACGCAGTATTTT
CDR3: CASSLTGGPDTQYF

D: TRBD1
V: TRBV6-2/TRBV6-3
size: NA
J: TRBJ1-1
DNA: TGTGCCAGCAGTTTAGGACAGGGGAGAACTGAAGCTTTCTTT
CDR3: CASSLGQGRTEAFF

D: NA
V: TRBV7-9
size: NA
J: TRBJ1-4
DNA: TGTGCCAGCAGCTCTCGATCCGGGGAGGGGAGTGAAAAACTGTTTTTT
CDR3: CASSSRSGEGSEKLFF

D: NA
V: TRBV29-1
size: NA
J: TRBJ2-7
DNA: TGCAGCGCAAAAAGGGGGGGGTCCTACGAGCAGTACTTC
CDR3: CSAKRGGSYEQYF

D: NA
V: TRBV24-1
size: NA
J: TRBJ2-3
DNA: TGTGCCACCAGTGATGCGACATCCACAAGCACAGATACGCAGTATTTT
CDR3: CATSDATSTSTDTQYF

D: NA
V: TRBV4-1
size: NA
J: TRBJ2-6
DNA: TGCGCCAGCAGCCAAGACGAGGGGGCTGGGGCCAACGTCCTGACTTTC
CDR3: CASSQDEGAGANVLTF

D: NA
V: TRBV4-3
size: NA
J: TRBJ2-1
DNA: TGCGCCAGCAGCCAAGGAGGCGACGCTCAGCAGTTCTTC
CDR3: CASSQGGDAQQFF

D: NA
V: TRBV24-1
size: NA
J: TRBJ2-1
DNA: TGTGCCACCAGTGATATTACGGACAGTTACAATGAGCAGTTCTTC
CDR3: CATSDITDSYNEQFF

D: TRBD1
V: TRBV19
size: once
J: TRBJ1-5
DNA: TGTGCCAGTAGTAGCCGGGACAGGGCCACTCAGCCCCAGCATTTT
CDR3: CASSSRDRATQPQHF

D: NA
V: TRBV5-6
size: once
J: TRBJ1-5
DNA: TGTGCCAGCAGCTCTACCGGGGAGGGTGGTCAGCCCCAGCATTTT
CDR3: CASSSTGEGGQPQHF

D: TRBD2
V: TRBV19
size: NA
J: TRBJ2-3
DNA: TGTGCCAGTAGTATATACCCTAGCGGTACGGAAGAAGACACAGATACGCAGTATTTT
CDR3: CASSIYPSGTEEDTDTQYF

D: TRBD2
V: TRBV5-5
size: NA
J: TRBJ2-5
DNA: TGTGCCAGCAGCTTGTTGGTAGCGGGAGAGACCCAGTACTTC
CDR3: CASSLLVAGETQYF

D: NA
V: TRBV10-1
size: NA
J: TRBJ2-1
DNA: TGCGCCAGCAGTGAGTCCTCCGGGACAAGTTTCCAGTTCTTC
CDR3: CASSESSGTSFQFF

D: NA
V: TRBV6-5
size: NA
J: TRBJ2-5
DNA: TGTGCCAGCAGCCTAAGCCAGGGTGGAGAGACCCAGTACTTC
CDR3: CASSLSQGGETQYF

D: NA
V: TRBV27
size: NA
J: TRBJ2-1
DNA: TGTGCCAGCCGGAGTCGGGTCGGCTCCTACAATGAGCAGTTCTTC
CDR3: CASRSRVGSYNEQFF

D: NA
V: TRBV7-2
size: NA
J: TRBJ1-2
DNA: TGTGCCAGCACCCTCGCGCCCCAGGGGAAGGGCTACACCTTC
CDR3: CASTLAPQGKGYTF

D: NA
V: TRBV27
size: NA
J: TRBJ1-6
DNA: TGTGCCAGCGGCTTGACGGTAGGGGCCTATAATTCACCCCTCCACTTT
CDR3: CASGLTVGAYNSPLHF

D: TRBD1
V: TRBV28
size: NA
J: TRBJ2-1
DNA: TGTGCCAGCAGGCCGACAGGGGGCGACTACAATGAGCAGTTCTTC
CDR3: CASRPTGGDYNEQFF

D: TRBD1
V: TRBV6-5
size: NA
J: TRBJ1-4
DNA: TGTGCCAGCAGTTACTCAGGGGGCCTGACTAATGAAAAACTGTTTTTT
CDR3: CASSYSGGLTNEKLFF

D: NA
V: TRBV28
size: NA
J: TRBJ2-6
DNA: TGTGCCAGCAGTCTCGCAGGGTACGTCGGGGCCAACGTCCTGACTTTC
CDR3: CASSLAGYVGANVLTF

D: NA
V: TRBV19
size: NA
J: TRBJ1-6
DNA: TGTGCCAGTAGTGCTCGGGGGGCGAATTCACCCCTCCACTTT
CDR3: CASSARGANSPLHF

D: NA
V: TRBV3-1/TRBV3-2
size: NA
J: TRBJ2-5
DNA: TGTGCCAGCAGCCAAGATTTCGGCGGACAAGAGACCCAGTACTTC
CDR3: CASSQDFGGQETQYF

D: NA
V: TRBV19
size: few
J: TRBJ1-2
DNA: TGTGCCAGTAGATCCCCAGGGGCTGGGGGCTACACCTTC
CDR3: CASRSPGAGGYTF

D: NA
V: TRBV2
size: NA
J: TRBJ2-7
DNA: TGTGCCAGCAGTCTACTCCTATCCGAGCAGTACTTC
CDR3: CASSLLLSEQYF

D: TRBD2
V: TRBV7-9
size: NA
J: TRBJ2-1
DNA: TGTGCCAGCAGCTTAGATGTGGGGGGGTACAATGAGCAGTTCTTC
CDR3: CASSLDVGGYNEQFF

D: NA
V: TRBV28
size: few
J: TRBJ2-5
DNA: TGTGCCAGCAGTTCCCCCCAGGGTAGGGAGACCCAGTACTTC
CDR3: CASSSPQGRETQYF

D: NA
V: TRBV5-1
size: few
J: TRBJ1-3
DNA: TGCGCCAGCAGCTTTAGTACAGAAGGAAACACCATATATTTT
CDR3: CASSFSTEGNTIYF